The 3 T cell receptor beta chains below were found in one sample sequenced in a study of T cells in Graves' hyperthyroidism and ophthalmopathy. From RNA transcripts, TCR beta CDR3 regions were amplified. The HTBI primer set was used in a first-round RT-PCR of the TCR CDR3. TCRdb analysed the multiplex PCR reads with MiXCR anew, one entry per CDR3 protein. The top ten hold roughly 20% of the sample, which has 540,000 or so distinct CDR3 sequences, 46% seen once. Sequenced input: peripheral blood or thyroid tissue (not recorded which). These receptors came from an adult woman with Graves' disease, either hyperthyroidism or ophthalmopathy (not recorded which).

The chain couples TRBV12-3 or TRBV12-4 to TRBJ1-1; D may be TRBD1 (6 bases). CDR3 length: 14 amino acids. Trimming left V 6 bases short and J 2 bases short, with 13 bases between. The CDR3 loop is CASRPEQGNTEAFF. CDR3 sequence (DNA): TGTGCCAGCAGGCCCGAACAGGGAAACACTGAAGCTTTCTTT.

This clonotype was seen many times. V usage is TRBV5-1 and J usage is TRBJ1-2; tentative D call: TRBD1 (6 bases). Germline CDR1 is SGHRS and CDR2 is YFSETQ. This CDR3 region has 12 residues. V was trimmed by 4 bases and J by 14 bases, leaving 18 bases between them. The CDR3 DNA follows: TGCGCCAGCAGCGAGGACAGACTGGCTTTTACCTTC. It yields the protein CASSEDRLAFTF.

CDR3: CSVVVGAVGDYEQYF. CDR3 sequence (DNA): TGCAGCGTTGTAGTCGGGGCGGTTGGGGACTACGAGCAGTACTTC. This chain uses TRBV29-1 with TRBJ2-7, with D possibly called TRBD1 or TRBD2 (5 bases each). The CDR3 covers 15 residues. V dropped 4 bases and J dropped 3 bases, with 19 bases sitting between them. Germline values: CDR1 SQVTM, CDR2 ANQGSEA.